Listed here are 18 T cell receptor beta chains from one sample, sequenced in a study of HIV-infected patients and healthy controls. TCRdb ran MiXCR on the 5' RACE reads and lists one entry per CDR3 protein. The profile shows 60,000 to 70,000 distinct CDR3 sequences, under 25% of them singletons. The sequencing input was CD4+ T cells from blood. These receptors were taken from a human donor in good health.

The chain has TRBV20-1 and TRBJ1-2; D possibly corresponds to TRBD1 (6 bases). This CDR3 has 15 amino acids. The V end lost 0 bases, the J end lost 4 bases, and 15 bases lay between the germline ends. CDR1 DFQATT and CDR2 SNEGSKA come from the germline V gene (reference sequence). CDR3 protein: CSARDPRGDAYGYTF. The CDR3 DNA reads TGCAGTGCTAGAGATCCTAGGGGGGACGCCTATGGCTACACCTTC.

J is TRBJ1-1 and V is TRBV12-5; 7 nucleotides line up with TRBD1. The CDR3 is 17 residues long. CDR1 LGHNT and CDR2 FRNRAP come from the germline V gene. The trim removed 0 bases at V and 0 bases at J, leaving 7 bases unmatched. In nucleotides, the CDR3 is TGTGCTAGTGGTTTGGTAACGGGACAGATAATGAACACTGAAGCTTTCTTT. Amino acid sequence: CASGLVTGQIMNTEAFF.

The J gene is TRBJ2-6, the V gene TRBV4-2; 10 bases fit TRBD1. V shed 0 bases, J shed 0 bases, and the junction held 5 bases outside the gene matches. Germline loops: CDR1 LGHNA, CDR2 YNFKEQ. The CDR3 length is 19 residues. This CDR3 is CASSQEDRGPLSGANVLTF. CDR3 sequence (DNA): TGTGCCAGCAGCCAAGAAGACAGGGGGCCTCTCTCTGGGGCCAACGTCCTGACTTTC.

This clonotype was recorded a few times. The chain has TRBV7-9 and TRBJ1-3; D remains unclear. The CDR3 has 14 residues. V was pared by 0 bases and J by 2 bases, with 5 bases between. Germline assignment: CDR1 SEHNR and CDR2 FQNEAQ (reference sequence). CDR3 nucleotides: TGTGCCAGCAGCTTAGCCCTTACTGGAAACACCATATATTTT. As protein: CASSLALTGNTIYF.

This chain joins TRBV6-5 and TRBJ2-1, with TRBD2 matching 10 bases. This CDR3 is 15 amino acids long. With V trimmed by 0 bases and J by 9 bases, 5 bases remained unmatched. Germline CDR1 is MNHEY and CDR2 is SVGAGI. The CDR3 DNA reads TGTGCCAGCAGTTACTCGAGCGGGGGGGCCGGTGAGCAGTTCTTC. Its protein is CASSYSSGGAGEQFF.

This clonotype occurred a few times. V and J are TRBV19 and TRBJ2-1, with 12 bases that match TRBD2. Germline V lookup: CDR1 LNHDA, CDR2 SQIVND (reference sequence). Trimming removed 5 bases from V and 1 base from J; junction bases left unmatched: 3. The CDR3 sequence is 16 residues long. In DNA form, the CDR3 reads TGTGCCAGTAGTCTAACTAGCGGGGGGTCCTACAATGAGCAGTTCTTC. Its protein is CASSLTSGGSYNEQFF.

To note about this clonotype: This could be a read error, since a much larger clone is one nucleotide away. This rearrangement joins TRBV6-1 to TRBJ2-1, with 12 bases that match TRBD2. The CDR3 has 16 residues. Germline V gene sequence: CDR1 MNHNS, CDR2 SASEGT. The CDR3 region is CASSRTSGTFYNEQLF. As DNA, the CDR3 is TGTGCCAGCAGCCGGACTAGCGGGACGTTCTACAATGAGCAGCTCTTC.

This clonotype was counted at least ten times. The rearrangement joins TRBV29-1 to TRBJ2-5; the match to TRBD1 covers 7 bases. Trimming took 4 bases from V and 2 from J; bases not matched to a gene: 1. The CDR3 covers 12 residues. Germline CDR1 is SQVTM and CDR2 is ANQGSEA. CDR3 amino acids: CSVADRQETQYF. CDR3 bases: TGCAGCGTTGCGGACAGGCAAGAGACCCAGTACTTC.

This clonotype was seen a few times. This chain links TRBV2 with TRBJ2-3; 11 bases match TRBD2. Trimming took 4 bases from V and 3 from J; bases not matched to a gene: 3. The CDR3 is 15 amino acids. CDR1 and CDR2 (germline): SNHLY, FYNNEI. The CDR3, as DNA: TGTGCCAGCAGTGTGGGACTAGCGGCAACAGATACGCAGTATTTT. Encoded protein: CASSVGLAATDTQYF.

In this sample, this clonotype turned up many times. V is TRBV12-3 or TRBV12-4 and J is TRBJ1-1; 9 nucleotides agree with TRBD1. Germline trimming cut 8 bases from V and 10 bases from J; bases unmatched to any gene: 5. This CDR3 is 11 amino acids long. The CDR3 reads CASGGQGRAFF. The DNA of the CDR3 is TGTGCCAGCGGGGGACAGGGTCGAGCTTTCTTT.

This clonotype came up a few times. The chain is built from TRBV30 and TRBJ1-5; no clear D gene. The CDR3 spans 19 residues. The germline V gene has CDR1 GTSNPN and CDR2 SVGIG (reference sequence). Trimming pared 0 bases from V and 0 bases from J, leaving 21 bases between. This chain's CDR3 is CAWSVLYTLDAFSNQPQHF. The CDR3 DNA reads TGTGCCTGGAGTGTACTTTACACCCTAGACGCCTTTAGCAATCAGCCCCAGCATTTT.

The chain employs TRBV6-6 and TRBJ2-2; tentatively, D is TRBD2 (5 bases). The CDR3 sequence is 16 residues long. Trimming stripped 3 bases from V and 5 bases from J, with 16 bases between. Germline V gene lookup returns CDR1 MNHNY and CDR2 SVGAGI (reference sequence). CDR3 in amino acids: CASSYRSAGGTGELFF. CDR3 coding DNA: TGTGCCAGCAGTTATAGGAGCGCAGGAGGTACCGGGGAGCTGTTTTTT.

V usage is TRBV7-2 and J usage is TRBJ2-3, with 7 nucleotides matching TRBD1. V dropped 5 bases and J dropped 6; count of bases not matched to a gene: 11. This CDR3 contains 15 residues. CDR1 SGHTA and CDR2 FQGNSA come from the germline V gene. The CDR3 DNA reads TGTGCCAGCAGCCCCCTGGGACAGCCGTCGGATACGCAGTATTTT. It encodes CASSPLGQPSDTQYF.

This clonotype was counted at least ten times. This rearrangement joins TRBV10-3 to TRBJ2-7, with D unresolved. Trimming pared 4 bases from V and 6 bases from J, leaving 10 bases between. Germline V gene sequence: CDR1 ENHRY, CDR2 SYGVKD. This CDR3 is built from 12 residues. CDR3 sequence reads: CAISVNKVEQYF. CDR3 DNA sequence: TGTGCCATCAGTGTCAATAAAGTCGAGCAGTACTTC.

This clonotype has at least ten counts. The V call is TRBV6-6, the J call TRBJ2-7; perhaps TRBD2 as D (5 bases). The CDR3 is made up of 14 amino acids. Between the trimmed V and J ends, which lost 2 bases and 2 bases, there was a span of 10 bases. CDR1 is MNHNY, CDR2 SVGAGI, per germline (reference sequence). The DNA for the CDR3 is TGTGCCAGCAGTTACAGGGCGGGTGCCTACGAGCAGTACTTC. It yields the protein CASSYRAGAYEQYF.

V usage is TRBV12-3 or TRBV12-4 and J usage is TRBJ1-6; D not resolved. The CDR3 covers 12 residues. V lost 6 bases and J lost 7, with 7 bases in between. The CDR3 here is CASSPQNSPLHF. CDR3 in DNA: TGTGCCAGCAGCCCCCAGAATTCACCCCTCCACTTT.

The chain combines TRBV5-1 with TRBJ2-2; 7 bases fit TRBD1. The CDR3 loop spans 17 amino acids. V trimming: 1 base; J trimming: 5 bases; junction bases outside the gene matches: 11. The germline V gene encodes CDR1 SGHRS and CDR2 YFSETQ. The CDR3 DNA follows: TGCGCCAGCAGCTTGCGGCCCCCGGGACAGATGACCGGGGAGCTGTTTTTT. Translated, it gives CASSLRPPGQMTGELFF. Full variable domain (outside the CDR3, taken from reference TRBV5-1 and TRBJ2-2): KAGVTQTPRYLIKTRGQQVTLSCSPISGHRSVSWYQQTPGQGLQFLFEYFSETQRNKGNFPGRFSGRQFSNSRSEMNVSTLELGDSALYLCASSLRPPGQMTGELFFGEGSRLTVL.

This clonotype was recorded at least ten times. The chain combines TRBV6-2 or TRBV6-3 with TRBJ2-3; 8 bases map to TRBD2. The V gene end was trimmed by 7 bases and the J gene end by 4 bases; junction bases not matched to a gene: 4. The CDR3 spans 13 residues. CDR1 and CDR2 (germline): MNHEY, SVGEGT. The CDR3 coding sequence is TGTGCCAGCACCCGGGGACTAGCAGATACGCAGTATTTT. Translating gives CASTRGLADTQYF.